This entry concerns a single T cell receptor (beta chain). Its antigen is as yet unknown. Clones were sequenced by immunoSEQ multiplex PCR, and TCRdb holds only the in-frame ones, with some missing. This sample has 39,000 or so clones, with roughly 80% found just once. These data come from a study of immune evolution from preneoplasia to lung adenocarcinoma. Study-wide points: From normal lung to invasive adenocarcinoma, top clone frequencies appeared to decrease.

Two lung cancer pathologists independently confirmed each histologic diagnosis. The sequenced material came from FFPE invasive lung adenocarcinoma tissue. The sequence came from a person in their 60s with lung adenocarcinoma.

The CDR3 nucleotides are TGTGCCAGCAGTCTGCAAACAGGGCCTTTGACGAATGAGCAGTTCTTC. Amino acids: CASSLQTGPLTNEQFF. The J gene is TRBJ2-1, the V gene TRBV5-5; tentatively, D is TRBD1 (6 bases). The CDR3 extends over 16 amino acids. V lost 5 bases, J lost 7 bases, and 22 bases lay in between. Germline V gives CDR1 SGHKS, CDR2 YYEKEE (reference sequence).